The clone carrying this T cell receptor beta chain was picked up a small number of times. Its antigen is as yet unknown. One entry per CDR3 protein results from TCRdb running MiXCR on the reads. The sample contains 640,000 or so distinct CDR3 sequences, roughly 30% of which appear only once. Trimming took 6 bases from V and 0 from J, leaving 9 bases between them. CDR3 size: 14 residues. In germline, CDR1 is MNHEY, CDR2 SVGAGI. This entry comes from a study of T cell repertoires in cytomegalovirus infection. Whole-study context: HLA-C-restricted CMV epitopes, recently identified, and well-studied HLA-B-restricted ones were used by the study.

Sequencing used cultured PBMCs, obtained from culture after CMV antigen stimulation. V is TRBV6-5 and J is TRBJ1-5; possible D gene TRBD1, 5 bases. This receptor was identified in a human donor in good health (CMV status not recorded). Some clones in this sample may be carry-over from other donors' samples. The CDR3 bases are TGTGCCAGCAGGGACATGAATAGCAATCAGCCCCAGCATTTT. Translating it yields CASRDMNSNQPQHF.